This section outlines one T cell receptor (beta chain) sequence together with its context. The data were obtained in a study of T cells expressing NK-cell markers. Reprocessing the 5' RACE reads, TCRdb reports a single entry for every CDR3 protein and omits DNA. The data include hundreds of thousands of distinct CDR3 sequences; the top ten clones carry less than 4.5%. The germline V gene encodes CDR1 MNHEY and CDR2 SVGAGI. This CDR3 region has 14 residues. The sequencing sample was made of blood T cells: a sorted CD56 or NKG2C T cell subset, CD4+ or CD8+ T cells, or bulk PBMC T cells (not recorded which). The chain is built from TRBV6-5 and TRBJ1-2. This clonotype originated in a man aged 18 to 29 in good health. CDR3: CASSFSLGSYGYTF.